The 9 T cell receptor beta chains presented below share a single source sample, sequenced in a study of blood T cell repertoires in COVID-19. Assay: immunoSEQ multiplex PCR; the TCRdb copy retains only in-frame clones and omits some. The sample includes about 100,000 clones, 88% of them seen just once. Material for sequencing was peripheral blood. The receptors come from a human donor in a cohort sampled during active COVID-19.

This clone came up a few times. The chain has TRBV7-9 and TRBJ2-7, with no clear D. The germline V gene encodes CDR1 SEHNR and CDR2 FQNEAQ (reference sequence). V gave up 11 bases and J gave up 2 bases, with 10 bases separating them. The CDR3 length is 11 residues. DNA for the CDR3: TGTGCCGGCGGCAGCGCCTACGAGCAGTACTTC. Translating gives CAGGSAYEQYF.

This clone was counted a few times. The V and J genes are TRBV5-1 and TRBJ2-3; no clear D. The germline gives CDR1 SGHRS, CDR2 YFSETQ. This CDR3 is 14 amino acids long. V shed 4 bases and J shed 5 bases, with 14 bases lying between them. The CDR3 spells CASSTLLSGDTQYF. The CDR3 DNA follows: TGCGCCAGCAGCACGCTTCTCTCAGGAGATACGCAGTATTTT.

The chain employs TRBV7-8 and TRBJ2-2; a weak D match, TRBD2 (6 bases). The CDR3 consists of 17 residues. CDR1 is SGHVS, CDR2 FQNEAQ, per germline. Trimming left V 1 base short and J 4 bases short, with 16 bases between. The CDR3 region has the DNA TGTGCCAGCAGCTTAGTAGGTAGCGGAAGACCCACCGGGGAGCTGTTTTTT. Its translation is CASSLVGSGRPTGELFF.

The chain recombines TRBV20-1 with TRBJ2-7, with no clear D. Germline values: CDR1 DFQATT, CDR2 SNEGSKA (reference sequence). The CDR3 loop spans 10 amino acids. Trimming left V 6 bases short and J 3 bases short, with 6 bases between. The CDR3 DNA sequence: TGCAGTGCCGTAGACTACGAGCAGTACTTC. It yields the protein CSAVDYEQYF.

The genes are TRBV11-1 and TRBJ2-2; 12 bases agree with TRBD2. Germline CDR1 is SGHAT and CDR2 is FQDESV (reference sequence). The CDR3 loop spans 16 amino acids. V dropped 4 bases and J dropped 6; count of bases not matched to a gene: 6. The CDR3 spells CASSSTSGRSPGELFF. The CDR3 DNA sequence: TGTGCCAGCAGCTCCACTAGCGGGAGGTCCCCCGGGGAGCTGTTTTTT.

The CDR3 sequence is CASSLQWTGQDEQYF. Written as DNA, the CDR3 is TGCGCCAGCAGCTTGCAATGGACAGGGCAGGACGAGCAGTACTTC. The rearrangement joins TRBV5-1 to TRBJ2-7; 8 nucleotides agree with TRBD1. The CDR3 runs 15 residues. Looked up from germline, CDR1 is SGHRS and CDR2 is YFSETQ. Germline trimming cut 1 base from V and 5 bases from J; bases unmatched to any gene: 8.

Here the CDR3 DNA reads TGCGCCAGCAGCCGGAGCGGGCAAAGCACAGATACGCAGTATTTT. Protein: CASSRSGQSTDTQYF. The V and J genes are TRBV4-3 and TRBJ2-3; D possibly corresponds to TRBD2 (6 bases). Germline V CDR1 and CDR2: LGHNA, YSLEER. The CDR3 runs to 15 residues. V lost 4 bases, J lost 0 bases, and 11 bases lay in between.

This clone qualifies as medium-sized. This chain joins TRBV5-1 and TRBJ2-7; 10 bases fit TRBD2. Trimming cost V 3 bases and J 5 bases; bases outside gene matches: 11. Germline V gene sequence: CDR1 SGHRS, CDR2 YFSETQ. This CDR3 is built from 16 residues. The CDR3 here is CASSSIPSGRGDEQYF. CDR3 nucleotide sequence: TGCGCCAGCAGCTCCATCCCTAGCGGGAGAGGCGACGAGCAGTACTTC.

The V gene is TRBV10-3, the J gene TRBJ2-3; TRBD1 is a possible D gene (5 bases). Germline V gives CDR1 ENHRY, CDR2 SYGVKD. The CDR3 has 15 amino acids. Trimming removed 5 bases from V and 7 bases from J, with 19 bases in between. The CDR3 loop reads CAISNVEKAGNTQYF. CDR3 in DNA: TGTGCCATCAGTAATGTAGAGAAGGCAGGGAATACGCAGTATTTT.